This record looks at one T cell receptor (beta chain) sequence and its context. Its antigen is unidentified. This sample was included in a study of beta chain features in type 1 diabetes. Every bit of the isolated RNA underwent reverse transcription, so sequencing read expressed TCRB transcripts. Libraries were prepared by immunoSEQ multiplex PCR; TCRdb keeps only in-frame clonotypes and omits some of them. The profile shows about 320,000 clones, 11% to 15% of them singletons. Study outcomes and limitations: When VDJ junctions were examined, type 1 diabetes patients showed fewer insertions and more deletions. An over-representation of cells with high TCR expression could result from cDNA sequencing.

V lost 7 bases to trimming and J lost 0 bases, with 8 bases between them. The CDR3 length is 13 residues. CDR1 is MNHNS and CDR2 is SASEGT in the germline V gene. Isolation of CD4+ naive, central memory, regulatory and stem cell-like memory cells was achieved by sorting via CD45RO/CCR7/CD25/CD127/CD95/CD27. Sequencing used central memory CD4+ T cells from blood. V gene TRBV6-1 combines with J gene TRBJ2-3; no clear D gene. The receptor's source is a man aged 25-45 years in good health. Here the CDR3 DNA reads TGTGCCAGCACCGATCCGAGCACAGATACGCAGTATTTT. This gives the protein CASTDPSTDTQYF.